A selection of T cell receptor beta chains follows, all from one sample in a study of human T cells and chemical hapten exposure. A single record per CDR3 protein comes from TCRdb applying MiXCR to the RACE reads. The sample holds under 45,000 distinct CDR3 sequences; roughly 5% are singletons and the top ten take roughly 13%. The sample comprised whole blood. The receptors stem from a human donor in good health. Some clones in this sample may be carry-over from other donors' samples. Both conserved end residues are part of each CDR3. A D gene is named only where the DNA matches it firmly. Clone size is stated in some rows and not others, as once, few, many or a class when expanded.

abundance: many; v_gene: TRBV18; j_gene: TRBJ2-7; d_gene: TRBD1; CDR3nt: TGTGCCAGCTCACCACCGTGGGGACAGGCTATCCGGCAACCCTACGAGCAGTACTTC; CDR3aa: CASSPPWGQAIRQPYEQYF
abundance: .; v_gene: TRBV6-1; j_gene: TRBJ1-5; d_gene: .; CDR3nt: TGTGCCAGCAGTGCGGACACGGAGGGCAATCAGCCCCAGCATTTT; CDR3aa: CASSADTEGNQPQHF
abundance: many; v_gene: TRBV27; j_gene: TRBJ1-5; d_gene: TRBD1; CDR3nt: TGTGCCAGCAGTTTGTGGGGACAGGGGAATCAGCCCCAGCATTTT; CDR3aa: CASSLWGQGNQPQHF
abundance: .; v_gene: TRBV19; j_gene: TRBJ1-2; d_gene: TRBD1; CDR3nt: TGTGCCAGTAGTTTAGCCGACAGGGTGAATGGCTACACCTTC; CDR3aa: CASSLADRVNGYTF
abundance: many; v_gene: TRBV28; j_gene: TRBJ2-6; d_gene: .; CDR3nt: TGTGCCAGCAGTCCGGGGGTGGCAGGGGCCAACGTCCTGACTTTC; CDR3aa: CASSPGVAGANVLTF
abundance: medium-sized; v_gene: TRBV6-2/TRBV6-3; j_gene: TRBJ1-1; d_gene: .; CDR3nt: TGTGCCAGCAGTTACTCTGAGGAGGTTGAAGCTTTCTTT; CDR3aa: CASSYSEEVEAFF
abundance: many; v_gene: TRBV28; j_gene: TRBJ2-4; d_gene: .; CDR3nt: TGTGCCAGCAGTGGGCAGGGGACCCAAAACATTCAGTACTTC; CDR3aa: CASSGQGTQNIQYF
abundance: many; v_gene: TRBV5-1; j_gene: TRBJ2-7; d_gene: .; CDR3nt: TGCGCCAGCAGCTTGGAGATCGGGACCCCCTACGAGCAGTACTTC; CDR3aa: CASSLEIGTPYEQYF
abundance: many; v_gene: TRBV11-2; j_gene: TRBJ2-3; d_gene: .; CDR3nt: TGTGCCAGCAGCGCGGGGGATACGCAGTATTTT; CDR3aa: CASSAGDTQYF
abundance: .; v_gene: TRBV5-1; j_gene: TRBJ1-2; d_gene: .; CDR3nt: TGCGCCAGCAGCTTGGACGCCAACTATGGCTACACCTTC; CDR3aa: CASSLDANYGYTF